The T cell receptor (beta chain) under discussion was sequenced for a study of T cell responses to AZD1222 COVID-19 vaccine. Study-wide results and caveats: Vaccine-related CD4 TCRs covered spike, predominating at 160-218 and 743-854. Baseline serology detected seropositivity in only six AZD1222 recipients.

The CDR3 runs to 15 residues. Germline V gene data show CDR1 as MNHEY and CDR2 as SVGAGI. V was pared by 2 bases and J by 10 bases, with 18 bases between. Of note for this clone: Its target is not known.

The table came from immunoSEQ multiplex PCR; TCRdb's copy has only in-frame clones and leaves some out. The table shows tens of thousands of clones, with around 89% occurring only once. Sequenced material: peripheral blood, taken 28 days after the second AZD1222 dose. The clonotype comes from an adult who received the AZD1222 COVID-19 vaccine. This chain connects TRBV6-5 to TRBJ2-1; the D gene could be TRBD1 or TRBD2 (5 bases each). This CDR3 is CASSYTTGTLGEQFF. CDR3 DNA: TGTGCCAGCAGTTACACAACCGGGACCCTTGGCGAGCAGTTCTTC.